This paragraph reports one T cell receptor beta chain. Sequencing was performed with immunoSEQ multiplex PCR; in TCRdb, only in-frame clones are kept and a portion is missing. The repertoire holds about 430,000 clones, with 70% to 90% as singletons. This sample was included in a study of blood T cell repertoires in COVID-19. Germline V gene data show CDR1 as LNHDA and CDR2 as SQIVND (reference sequence). The CDR3 sequence is 15 residues long. With 4 bases clipped from V and 3 bases from J, the junction kept 3 bases outside the gene matches. This clonotype originated in a woman aged 18-29 years who had been exposed to COVID-19. The sample was PBMCs or T cells enriched from blood (not recorded which). The chain has TRBV19 and TRBJ2-3, with 11 nucleotides matching TRBD1. The CDR3 DNA sequence: TGTGCCAGTAGTACCGGGGACAGGGGGACAGATACGCAGTATTTT. It yields the protein CASSTGDRGTDTQYF.